The 14 T cell receptor beta chains given below trace back to one sample, sequenced in a study of shared clonotypes between healthy human individuals. The data were produced by immunoSEQ multiplex PCR, yet TCRdb's version contains in-frame clones alone and is incomplete. The repertoire holds around 2,000,000 clones, with 95% as singletons. The material sequenced was naive CD4+ T cells sorted from blood. Sample subset: CD45RA+ positively selected. These receptors were collected from a man between 18 and 29 years old in good health.

The chain links TRBV5-4 to TRBJ1-2; 7 bases line up with TRBD1. The CDR3 length is 14 residues. CDR1 is SGHNT and CDR2 is YYREEE in the germline V gene (reference sequence). V was clipped by 4 bases and J by 7 bases; unmatched bases: 10. The CDR3 DNA reads TGTGCCAGCAGCGGACGGACAGGTTTGGGTGGCTACACCTTC. This codes for CASSGRTGLGGYTF.

This chain uses TRBV7-2 with TRBJ2-5; weak D call: TRBD2 (6 bases). The ends were cut back, 5 bases at V and 1 base at J, with 17 bases in the middle. This CDR3 is 16 amino acids long. Looked up from germline, CDR1 is SGHTA and CDR2 is FQGNSA. In DNA form, the CDR3 reads TGTGCCAGCAGCCCGACACGGGGGACGGGCCAAGAGACCCAGTACTTC. Protein: CASSPTRGTGQETQYF.

The rearrangement links TRBV10-3 to TRBJ1-2; D is possibly TRBD1 (6 bases). The germline CDR1 and CDR2 sequences are ENHRY and SYGVKD. The CDR3 length is 16 residues. V was cut by 4 bases and J by 3 bases, with 18 bases left in between. The CDR3 sequence: CAISGGRGRFDYGYTF. In DNA, the CDR3 is TGTGCCATCAGTGGAGGCAGGGGCCGGTTCGACTATGGCTACACCTTC.

This clone came up once. The sample carries other DNA sequences with the same CDR3. The V gene is TRBV5-1, the J gene TRBJ2-5, with 8 bases that match TRBD2. The CDR3 runs to 16 residues. The ends lost 0 bases at V and 1 base at J; junction bases unmatched: 5. The germline V gene has CDR1 SGHRS and CDR2 YFSETQ. This CDR3 is CASSLGLAGTQETQYF. CDR3 nucleotide sequence: TGCGCCAGCAGCTTGGGGCTAGCGGGTACCCAAGAGACCCAGTACTTC. Based on the CDR3 plus reference TRBV5-1 and TRBJ2-5, the full variable domain is KAGVTQTPRYLIKTRGQQVTLSCSPISGHRSVSWYQQTPGQGLQFLFEYFSETQRNKGNFPGRFSGRQFSNSRSEMNVSTLELGDSALYLCASSLGLAGTQETQYFGPGTRLLVL.

This chain connects TRBV10-3 to TRBJ2-1; D not resolved. Germline-derived CDR1 and CDR2 are ENHRY and SYGVKD. The CDR3 is made up of 15 amino acids. The V and J ends lost 4 bases and 0 bases respectively, with 10 bases between them. In nucleotides, the CDR3 is TGTGCCATCAGTGTGGCTGTCAGCTCCTACAATGAGCAGTTCTTC. It specifies CAISVAVSSYNEQFF.

The chain uses TRBV9 and TRBJ2-1, with D possibly TRBD2 on 6 matching bases. The germline V and J ends were trimmed by 4 bases and 10 bases, with 18 bases remaining between them. Germline CDR1 SGDLS, CDR2 YYNGEE. This CDR3 is built from 14 residues. The CDR3 nucleotides are TGTGCCAGCAGCCCCAGAAGCGGGCGGGACGAGCAGTTCTTC. The encoded protein is CASSPRSGRDEQFF.

The chain joins TRBV5-3 to TRBJ2-5; 10 bases fit TRBD2. TRBV5-3 is an ORF; its function is uncertain. J was trimmed by 2 bases and V by 1 base; bases with no gene match: 5. This CDR3 spans 16 amino acids. This chain's CDR3 is CARSLLAGVSQETQYF. The DNA of the CDR3 is TGTGCCAGAAGCTTGCTAGCGGGGGTTTCTCAAGAGACCCAGTACTTC.

The rearrangement links TRBV7-8 to TRBJ1-2; TRBD1 is a possible D gene (6 bases). Deletions cut 0 bases from V and 6 bases from J, with 11 bases between. Germline CDR1 SGHVS, CDR2 FQNEAQ. The CDR3 sequence is 14 residues long. The CDR3 sequence is CASSLAGRGHGYTF. The CDR3 bases are TGTGCCAGCAGCTTAGCGGGCAGGGGACATGGCTACACCTTC.

The chain is built from TRBV11-2 and TRBJ2-5, with D perhaps being TRBD1 or TRBD2 (5 bases each). The CDR3 totals 16 residues. Germline V gene data show CDR1 as SGHAT and CDR2 as FQNNGV. Trimming left V 1 base short and J 2 bases short, with 14 bases between. The DNA of the CDR3 is TGTGCCAGCAGCTTAGTCCCTCGTTGGGGGCAAGAGACCCAGTACTTC. Its translation: CASSLVPRWGQETQYF.

This rearrangement joins TRBV18 to TRBJ2-7; 7 bases fit TRBD1. Trimming removed 6 bases from V and 0 bases from J; junction bases left unmatched: 14. CDR1 is KGHSH and CDR2 is LQKENI in the germline V gene. The CDR3 has 17 amino acids. The chain's CDR3 is CASSRTAGTADSYEQYF. The CDR3 nucleotides read TGTGCCAGCTCGCGAACGGCAGGGACAGCCGACTCCTACGAGCAGTACTTC.

The chain couples TRBV10-3 to TRBJ2-5; D is undetermined. There are 14 residues in the CDR3. Deletions cut 0 bases from V and 7 bases from J, with 12 bases between. CDR1 and CDR2 from the germline V gene are ENHRY and SYGVKD. This CDR3 is CAISESLGVVTQYF. The CDR3 region has the DNA TGTGCCATCAGTGAGTCCCTAGGCGTTGTGACCCAGTACTTC.

The V and J genes are TRBV2 and TRBJ2-5; TRBD1 aligns across 10 bases. Germline lookup yields CDR1 SNHLY and CDR2 FYNNEI. V dropped 6 bases and J dropped 1; count of bases not matched to a gene: 5. CDR3 length equals 15 residues. The CDR3 here is CASRDRTGGQETQYF. The CDR3 DNA sequence: TGTGCCAGCAGGGATAGGACAGGGGGCCAAGAGACCCAGTACTTC.

The chain recombines TRBV2 with TRBJ2-7; 9 bases fit TRBD1. V trimming: 8 bases; J trimming: 1 base; junction bases outside the gene matches: 6. The CDR3 is 14 amino acids. CDR1 SNHLY and CDR2 FYNNEI come from the germline V gene. The CDR3 DNA sequence: TGTGCCAGCCTTAAGGACAGGGGATCCTACGAGCAGTACTTC. Protein product: CASLKDRGSYEQYF. The complete variable domain, with remaining parts taken from reference TRBV2 and TRBJ2-7, reads EPEVTQTPSHQVTQMGQEVILRCVPISNHLYFYWYRQILGQKVEFLVSFYNNEISEKSEIFDDQFSVERPDGSNFTLKIRSTKLEDSAMYFCASLKDRGSYEQYFGPGTRLTVT.

The rearrangement links TRBV6-5 to TRBJ1-1; D ambiguous. CDR1 and CDR2 from the germline V gene are MNHEY and SVGAGI. Trimming cost V 4 bases and J 4 bases, with 10 bases left between them. The CDR3 covers 13 residues. CDR3 coding DNA: TGTGCCAGCAGTTTAGGCGCTGCCACTGAAGCTTTCTTT. Its translation: CASSLGAATEAFF.